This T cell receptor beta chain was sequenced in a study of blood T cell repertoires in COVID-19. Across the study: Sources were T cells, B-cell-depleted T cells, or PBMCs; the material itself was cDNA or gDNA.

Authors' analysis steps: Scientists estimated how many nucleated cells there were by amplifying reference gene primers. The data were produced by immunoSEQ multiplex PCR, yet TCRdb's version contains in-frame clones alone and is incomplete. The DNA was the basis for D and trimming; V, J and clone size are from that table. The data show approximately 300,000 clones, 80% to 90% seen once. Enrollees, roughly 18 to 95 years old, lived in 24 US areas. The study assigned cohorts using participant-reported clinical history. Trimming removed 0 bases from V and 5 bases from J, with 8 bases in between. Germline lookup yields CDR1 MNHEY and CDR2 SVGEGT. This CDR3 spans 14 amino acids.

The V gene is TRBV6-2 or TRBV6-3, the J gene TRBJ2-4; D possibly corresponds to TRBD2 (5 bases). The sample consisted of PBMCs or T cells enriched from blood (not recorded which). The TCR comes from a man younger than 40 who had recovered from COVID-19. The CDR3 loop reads CASSYSRVQNIQYF. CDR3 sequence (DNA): TGTGCCAGCAGTTACTCGCGGGTCCAAAACATTCAGTACTTC.